This T cell receptor beta chain appears in the sequencing data of a study of T cell responses to AZD1222 COVID-19 vaccine. Using immunoSEQ multiplex PCR, the repertoire was profiled, and TCRdb retains in-frame clones only, with some absent. The sample lists roughly 100,000 clones, nearly 90% occurring once. This CDR3 is built from 18 residues. V lost 0 bases and J lost 2, with 20 bases in between. Second-dose intervals near 4 or 12 weeks were combined. This chain uses TRBV23-1 with TRBJ2-7; D remains ambiguous. TRBV23-1 falls under the ORF class, with uncertain function. This TCR came from an adult who received the AZD1222 COVID-19 vaccine. The material was peripheral blood, obtained 28 days after the second AZD1222 dose. The CDR3 nucleotides read TGCGCCAGCAGTCAATCGTGTCTTTGGGTCCCCGACCCCTACGAGCAGTACTTC. It codes for CASSQSCLWVPDPYEQYF.